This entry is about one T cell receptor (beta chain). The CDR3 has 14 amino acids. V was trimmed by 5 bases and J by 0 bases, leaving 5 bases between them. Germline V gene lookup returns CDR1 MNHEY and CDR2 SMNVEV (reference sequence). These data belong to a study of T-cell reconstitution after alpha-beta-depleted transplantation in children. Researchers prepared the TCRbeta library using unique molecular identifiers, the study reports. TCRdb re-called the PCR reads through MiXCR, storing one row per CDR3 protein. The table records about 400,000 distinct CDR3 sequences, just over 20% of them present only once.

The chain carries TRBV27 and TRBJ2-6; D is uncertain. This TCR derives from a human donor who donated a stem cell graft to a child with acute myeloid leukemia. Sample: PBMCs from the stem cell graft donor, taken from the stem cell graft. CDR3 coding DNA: TGTGCCAGCAGTATATTCTCTGGGGCCAACGTCCTGACTTTC. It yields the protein CASSIFSGANVLTF.